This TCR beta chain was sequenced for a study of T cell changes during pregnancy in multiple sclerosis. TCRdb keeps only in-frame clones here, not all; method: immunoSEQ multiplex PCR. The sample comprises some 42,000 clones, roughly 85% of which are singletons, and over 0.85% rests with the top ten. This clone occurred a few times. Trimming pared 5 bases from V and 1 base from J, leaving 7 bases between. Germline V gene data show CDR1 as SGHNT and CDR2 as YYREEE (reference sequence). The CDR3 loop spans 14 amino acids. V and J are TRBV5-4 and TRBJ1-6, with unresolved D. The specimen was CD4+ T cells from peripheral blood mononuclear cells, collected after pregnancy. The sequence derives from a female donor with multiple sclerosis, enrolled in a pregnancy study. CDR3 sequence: CASREGSYNSPLHF. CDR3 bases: TGTGCCAGCAGGGAGGGTTCCTATAATTCACCCCTCCACTTT. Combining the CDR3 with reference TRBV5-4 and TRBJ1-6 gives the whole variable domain ETGVTQSPTHLIKTRGQQVTLRCSSQSGHNTVSWYQQALGQGPQFIFQYYREEENGRGNFPPRFSGLQFPNYSSELNVNALELDDSALYLCASREGSYNSPLHFGNGTRLTVT.